Shown below are 16 T cell receptor beta chains from a single sample sequenced in a study of identical twins. MiXCR, applied by TCRdb to the 5' RACE reads, yields one record per CDR3 protein. The data contain over 600,000 distinct CDR3 sequences, 21% of them seen just once; the ten biggest clones take up over 4%. The sample was also linked to a second study, of T cells expressing NK-cell markers.

Material: PBMCs. Every receptor here comes from a woman aged 18-30 years in good health.

J is TRBJ2-5 and V is TRBV20-1, with TRBD2 as a possible D gene (5 bases). V lost 3 bases and J lost 5, with 10 bases in between. The CDR3 covers 12 residues. The germline gives CDR1 DFQATT, CDR2 SNEGSKA (reference sequence). CDR3 coding DNA: TGCAGTGCTAGCAGAGGGAGTGAGACCCAGTACTTC. Translated: CSASRGSETQYF.

This chain connects TRBV20-1 to TRBJ2-5, with D perhaps TRBD1 (5 bases). The ends were cut back, 6 bases at V and 2 bases at J, with 7 bases in the middle. Germline CDR1 DFQATT, CDR2 SNEGSKA (reference sequence). This CDR3 spans 11 amino acids. DNA of the CDR3: TGCAGTGCCGACAGTCAAGAGACCCAGTACTTC. It is translated as CSADSQETQYF.

This clonotype was observed once. The rearrangement links TRBV11-2 to TRBJ1-2; TRBD1 is a possible D gene (5 bases). V lost 6 bases to trimming and J lost 4 bases, with 15 bases between them. This CDR3 has 14 residues. Per germline, CDR1 SGHAT and CDR2 FQNNGV. The CDR3 nucleotides are TGTGCCAGCAGAACTATACGGGACTCCTATGGCTACACCTTC. Protein sequence: CASRTIRDSYGYTF. Variable domain in full (rest from reference TRBV11-2 and TRBJ1-2): EAGVAQSPRYKIIEKRQSVAFWCNPISGHATLYWYQQILGQGPKLLIQFQNNGVVDDSQLPKDRFSAERLKGVDSTLKIQPAKLEDSAVYLCASRTIRDSYGYTFGSGTRLTVV.

The CDR3 spells CASSLEPVQETQYF. As DNA, the CDR3 is TGCGCCAGCAGCTTGGAGCCGGTCCAAGAGACCCAGTACTTC. The J gene is TRBJ2-5, the V gene TRBV5-1; D not resolved. Germline V lookup: CDR1 SGHRS, CDR2 YFSETQ. The length of the CDR3 is 14 residues. Trimming shortened V by 0 bases and J by 1 base, and 7 bases separated the two germline ends.

The chain carries TRBV29-1 and TRBJ2-7; 9 bases are shared with TRBD1. The germline gives CDR1 SQVTM, CDR2 ANQGSEA. The CDR3 has 13 residues. The J segment lost 3 bases and the V segment lost 4 bases, leaving 4 bases of the junction unmatched. The CDR3 DNA is TGCAGCGTTGGACAGGGGGAGCTCTACGAGCAGTACTTC. Translating gives CSVGQGELYEQYF.

This clonotype was observed a few times. The chain employs TRBV27 and TRBJ1-2; 7 bases are shared with TRBD1. This CDR3 region has 15 residues. J gave up 6 bases and V 11 bases, and 18 bases lay outside the gene matches. Germline CDR1 is MNHEY and CDR2 is SMNVEV (reference sequence). The CDR3 bases are TGTGCCGTAAAGACAGGGTTGGGGGTCAACCATGGCTACACCTTC. It translates to CAVKTGLGVNHGYTF.

This clonotype has a handful of counts. The rearrangement uses TRBV29-1 and TRBJ2-7; D not certain. This CDR3 is 11 amino acids long. Germline CDR1 and CDR2: SQVTM and ANQGSEA. The V gene lost 3 bases and the J gene lost 6 bases, with 9 bases spanning the gap. In DNA form, the CDR3 reads TGCAGCGTTGATACTGGTGTCGAGCAGTACTTC. Translation: CSVDTGVEQYF.

The V gene is TRBV7-6, the J gene TRBJ2-1, with TRBD2 identical over 10 bases. CDR3 length: 16 residues. Looked up from germline, CDR1 is SGHVS and CDR2 is FNYEAQ. V lost 4 bases to trimming and J lost 3 bases; unmatched junction nucleotides: 6. The CDR3 sequence: CASSSDRTSGYNEQFF. DNA for the CDR3: TGTGCCAGCAGCTCTGACCGGACTAGCGGCTACAATGAGCAGTTCTTC.

J is TRBJ1-1 and V is TRBV9; D might be TRBD1 (6 bases). CDR3 length equals 12 residues. V was pared by 3 bases and J by 8 bases, with 11 bases between. The V gene's germline CDR1 is SGDLS and CDR2 YYNGEE. The CDR3 region is CASSGDKSEAFF. The CDR3 bases are TGTGCCAGCAGCGGGGACAAGTCAGAAGCTTTCTTT.

This clonotype was counted a single time. The V gene is TRBV10-3, the J gene TRBJ1-1, with D maybe TRBD1 (5 bases). V lost 11 bases and J lost 2, with 18 bases in between. The CDR3 has 14 amino acids. The germline CDR1 and CDR2 sequences are ENHRY and SYGVKD. CDR3 protein: CAVTPGHPNTEAFF. Written as DNA, the CDR3 is TGTGCCGTTACCCCGGGGCACCCAAACACTGAAGCTTTCTTT.

The V gene is TRBV11-3, the J gene TRBJ1-2; 9 positions agree with TRBD1. This CDR3 has 16 residues. Germline V gene lookup returns CDR1 SGHNT and CDR2 YENEEA. The V gene end was trimmed by 3 bases and the J gene end by 6 bases; junction bases not matched to a gene: 11. The CDR3 is CASSFRTGVPRDGYTF. The CDR3 coding sequence is TGTGCCAGCAGCTTTAGGACAGGGGTTCCCCGTGATGGCTACACCTTC.

V is TRBV4-3 and J is TRBJ1-4; possible D gene TRBD1, 5 bases. V lost 4 bases and J 7 bases, leaving 16 bases between the germline ends. Germline CDR1 LGHNA, CDR2 YSLEER. CDR3 size: 15 residues. In nucleotides, the CDR3 is TGCGCCAGCAGCCCGAGGAAGGGGAGAGGTGAAAAACTGTTTTTT. The encoded protein is CASSPRKGRGEKLFF.

This clonotype was detected a few times. This chain connects TRBV5-1 to TRBJ2-1, with D perhaps being TRBD1 or TRBD2 (7 bases each). The CDR3 sequence is 14 residues long. With 4 bases removed from V and 7 bases from J, the gap between germline ends came to 15 bases. CDR1 and CDR2 (germline): SGHRS, YFSETQ. The CDR3 bases are TGCGCCAGCAGCCATCGACAGGGAGGGAATGAGCAGTTCTTC. Amino acid sequence: CASSHRQGGNEQFF.

This clonotype has ten or more counts. This sequence joins TRBV7-2 and TRBJ1-2, with D possibly matching TRBD1 (5 bases). Trimming removed 2 bases from V and 7 bases from J, with 8 bases in between. CDR1 is SGHTA, CDR2 FQGNSA, per germline. The CDR3 has 12 amino acids. This chain's CDR3 is CASSLLRAGYTF. In DNA, the CDR3 is TGTGCCAGCAGCTTACTCAGGGCTGGCTACACCTTC.

The chain joins TRBV6-8 to TRBJ1-2; TRBD1 might be the D (5 bases). V lost 4 bases, J lost 0 bases, and 24 bases lay in between. Germline V gives CDR1 MNHGY, CDR2 SAAAGT. The CDR3 has 19 residues. The CDR3 loop reads CASSSGPTLRDLTNYGYTF. CDR3 DNA sequence: TGTGCCAGCAGTTCCGGACCTACCCTCCGGGACCTAACTAACTATGGCTACACCTTC.

Many counts were recorded for this clonotype. The chain is built from TRBV9 and TRBJ2-1, with D perhaps TRBD1 (6 bases). Germline-derived CDR1 and CDR2 are SGDLS and YYNGEE. The CDR3 length is 15 residues. V was trimmed by 5 bases and J by 2 bases, leaving 14 bases between them. CDR3 residues: CASSRRTETYNEQFF. The CDR3 nucleotides read TGTGCCAGCAGTCGCAGGACAGAGACCTACAATGAGCAGTTCTTC.